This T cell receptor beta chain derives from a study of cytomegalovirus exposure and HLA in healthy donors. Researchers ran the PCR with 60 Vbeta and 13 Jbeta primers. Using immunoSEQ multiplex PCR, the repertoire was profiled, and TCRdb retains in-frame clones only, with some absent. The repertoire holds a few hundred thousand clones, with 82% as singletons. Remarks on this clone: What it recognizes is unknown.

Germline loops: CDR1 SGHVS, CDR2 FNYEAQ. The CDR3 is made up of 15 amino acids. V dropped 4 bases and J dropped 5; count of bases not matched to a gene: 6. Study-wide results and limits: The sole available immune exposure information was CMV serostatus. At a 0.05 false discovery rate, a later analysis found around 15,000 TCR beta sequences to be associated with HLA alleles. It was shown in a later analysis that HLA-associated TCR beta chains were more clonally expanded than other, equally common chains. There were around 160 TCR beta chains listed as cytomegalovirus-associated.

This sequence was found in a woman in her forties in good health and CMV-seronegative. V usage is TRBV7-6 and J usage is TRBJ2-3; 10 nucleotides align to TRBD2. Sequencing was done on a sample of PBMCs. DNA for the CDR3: TGTGCCAGCAGCTCGCTAGCGGGGGCTATAGATACGCAGTATTTT. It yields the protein CASSSLAGAIDTQYF.